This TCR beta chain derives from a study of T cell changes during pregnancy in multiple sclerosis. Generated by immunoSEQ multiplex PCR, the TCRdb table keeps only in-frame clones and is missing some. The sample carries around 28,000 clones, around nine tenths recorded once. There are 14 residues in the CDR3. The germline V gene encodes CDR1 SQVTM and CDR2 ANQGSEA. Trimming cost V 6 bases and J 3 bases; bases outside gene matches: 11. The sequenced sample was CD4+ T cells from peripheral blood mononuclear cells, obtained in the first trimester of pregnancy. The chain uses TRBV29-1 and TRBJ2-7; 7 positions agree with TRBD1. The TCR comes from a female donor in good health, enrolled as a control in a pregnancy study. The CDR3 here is CSVAGTAYSYEQYF. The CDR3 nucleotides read TGCAGCGTGGCTGGGACAGCATACAGCTACGAGCAGTACTTC.